This T cell receptor (beta chain) was recorded in a study of graft-versus-host responses after intestinal transplantation. Study in general: Grafts that recipients had were multivisceral, liver-intestinal, or isolated intestinal transplants.

Germline V gene lookup returns CDR1 SGHTA and CDR2 FQGNSA. This CDR3 region has 13 residues. V dropped 5 bases and J dropped 8 bases, with 13 bases sitting between them. About this clone: Its specificity is unknown.

Using immunoSEQ multiplex PCR, the repertoire was profiled, and TCRdb retains in-frame clones only, with some absent. Among tens of thousands of clones listed, around 90% were seen once. The chain links TRBV7-2 to TRBJ2-4; tentative D call: TRBD2 (6 bases). The clonotype comes from a human donor who received an intestinal transplant. The specimen was unstimulated CD8+ T cells sorted from spleen or lymph node cells, collected before intestinal transplant. CDR3 sequence: CASSPQWRDIQYF. In DNA, the CDR3 is TGTGCCAGCAGCCCCCAATGGAGGGACATTCAGTACTTC.